This T cell receptor (beta chain) was sequenced during a study of regulatory T cells in long-lasting Graves disease. This clonotype was seen only a few times. Germline-derived CDR1 and CDR2 are SNHLY and FYNNEI. This CDR3 contains 14 residues. V was clipped by 5 bases and J by 6 bases, with 14 bases between them. Building the TCR beta libraries relied on iRepertoire HTBI primers, and CDR3 regions underwent Arm-PCR. TCRdb fed the multiplex PCR reads into MiXCR, producing one record per CDR3 protein. In the table there are about 420,000 distinct CDR3 sequences, 15% to 20% of which are singletons. This sample's time point: newly diagnosed GD, antithyroid drugs for less than 3 months. Scientists built the TCR library using RNA that was extracted from PBMCs. This same sample was also taken into another study, of T cells in Graves' hyperthyroidism and ophthalmopathy.

V and J are TRBV2 and TRBJ1-5; tentative D call: TRBD1 (6 bases). The sequence came from a woman aged 18-29 years with Graves disease. The starting material was peripheral blood mononuclear cells (PBMCs), obtained at new diagnosis, from a patient treated with antithyroid drugs. The CDR3 region is CASSLSGGGQPQHF. The CDR3 DNA reads as TGTGCCAGCAGTTTGTCGGGGGGCGGTCAGCCCCAGCATTTT.